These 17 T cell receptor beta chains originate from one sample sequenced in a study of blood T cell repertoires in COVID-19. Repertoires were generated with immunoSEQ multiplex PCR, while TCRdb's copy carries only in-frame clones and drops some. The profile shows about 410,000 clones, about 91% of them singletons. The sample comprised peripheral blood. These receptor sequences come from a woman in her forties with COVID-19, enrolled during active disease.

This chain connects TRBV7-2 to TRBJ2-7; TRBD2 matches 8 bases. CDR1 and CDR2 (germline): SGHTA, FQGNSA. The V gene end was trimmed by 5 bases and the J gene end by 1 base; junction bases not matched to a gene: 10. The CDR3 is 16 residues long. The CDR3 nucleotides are TGTGCCAGCAGCAACCGCGGGGGGCTTCTATCCTACGAGCAGTACTTC. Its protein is CASSNRGGLLSYEQYF.

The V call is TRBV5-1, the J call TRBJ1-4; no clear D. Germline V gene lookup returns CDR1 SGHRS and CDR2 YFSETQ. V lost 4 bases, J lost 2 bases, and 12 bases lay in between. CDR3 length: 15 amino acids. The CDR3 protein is CASSPLTGTNEKLFF. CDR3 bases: TGCGCCAGCAGCCCGTTGACGGGGACTAATGAAAAACTGTTTTTT. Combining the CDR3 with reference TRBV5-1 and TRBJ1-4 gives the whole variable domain KAGVTQTPRYLIKTRGQQVTLSCSPISGHRSVSWYQQTPGQGLQFLFEYFSETQRNKGNFPGRFSGRQFSNSRSEMNVSTLELGDSALYLCASSPLTGTNEKLFFGSGTQLSVL.

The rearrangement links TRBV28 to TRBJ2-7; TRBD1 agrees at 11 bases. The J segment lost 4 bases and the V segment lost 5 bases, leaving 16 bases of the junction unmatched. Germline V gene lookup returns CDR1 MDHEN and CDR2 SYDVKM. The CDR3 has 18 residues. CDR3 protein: CASSPTGTGGFFGYEQYF. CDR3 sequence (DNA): TGTGCCAGCAGTCCGACCGGGACAGGGGGTTTCTTTGGATACGAGCAGTACTTC.

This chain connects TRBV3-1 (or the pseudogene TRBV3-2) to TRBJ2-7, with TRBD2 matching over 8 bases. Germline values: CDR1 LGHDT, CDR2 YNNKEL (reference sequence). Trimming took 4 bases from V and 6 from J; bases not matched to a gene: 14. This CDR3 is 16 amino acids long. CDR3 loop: CASSRRLAGGIGEQYF. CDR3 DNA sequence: TGTGCCAGCAGCCGAAGGCTCGCGGGGGGTATCGGCGAGCAGTACTTC.

The CDR3 sequence is CSVDGGAGATDTQYF. CDR3 nucleotides: TGCAGCGTTGACGGTGGGGCAGGGGCCACAGATACGCAGTATTTT. The gene calls are TRBV29-1 and TRBJ2-3, with a tentative D call TRBD1 (6 bases). The CDR3 covers 15 residues. CDR1 is SQVTM, CDR2 ANQGSEA, per germline. V was cut by 3 bases and J by 2 bases, with 15 bases left in between.

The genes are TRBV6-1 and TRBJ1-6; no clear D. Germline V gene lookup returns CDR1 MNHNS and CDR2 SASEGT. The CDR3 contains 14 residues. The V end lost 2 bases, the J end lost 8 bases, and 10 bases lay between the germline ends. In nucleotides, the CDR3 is TGTGCCAGCAGTGAATTTCGGGGTGATTCACCCCTCCACTTT. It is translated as CASSEFRGDSPLHF.

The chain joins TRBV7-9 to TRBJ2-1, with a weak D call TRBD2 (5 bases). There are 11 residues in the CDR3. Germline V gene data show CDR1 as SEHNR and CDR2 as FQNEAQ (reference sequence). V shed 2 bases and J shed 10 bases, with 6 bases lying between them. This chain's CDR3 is CASSLTGEQFF. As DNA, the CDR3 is TGTGCCAGCAGCTTAACGGGGGAGCAGTTCTTC.

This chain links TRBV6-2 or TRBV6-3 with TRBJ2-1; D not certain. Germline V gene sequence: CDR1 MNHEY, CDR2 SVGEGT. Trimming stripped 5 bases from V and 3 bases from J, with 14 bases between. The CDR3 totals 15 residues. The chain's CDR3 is CASSHERPSYNEQFF. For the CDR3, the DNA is TGTGCCAGCAGTCACGAGAGGCCGAGCTACAATGAGCAGTTCTTC.

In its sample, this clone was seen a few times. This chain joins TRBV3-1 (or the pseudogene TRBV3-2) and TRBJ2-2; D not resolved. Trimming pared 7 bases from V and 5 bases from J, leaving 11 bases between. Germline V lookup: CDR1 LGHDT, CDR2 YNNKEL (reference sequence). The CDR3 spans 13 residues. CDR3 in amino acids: CASTPTGTGELFF. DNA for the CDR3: TGTGCCAGCACCCCAACTGGTACCGGGGAGCTGTTTTTT.

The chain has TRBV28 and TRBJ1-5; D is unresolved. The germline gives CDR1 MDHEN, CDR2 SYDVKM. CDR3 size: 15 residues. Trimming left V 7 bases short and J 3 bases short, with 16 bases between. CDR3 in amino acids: CASMGIEGNNQPQHF. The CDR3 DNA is TGTGCCAGCATGGGAATAGAGGGTAACAATCAGCCCCAGCATTTT.

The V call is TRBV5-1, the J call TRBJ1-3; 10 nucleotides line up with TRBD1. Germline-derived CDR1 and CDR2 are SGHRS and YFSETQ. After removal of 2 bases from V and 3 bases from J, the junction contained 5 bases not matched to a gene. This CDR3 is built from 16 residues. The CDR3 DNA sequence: TGCGCCAGCAGCTTTGGGACAGGGGCTAGTGGAAACACCATATATTTT. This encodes CASSFGTGASGNTIYF.

CDR3 residues: CAWSANRGLQEQYF. Written as DNA, the CDR3 is TGTGCCTGGAGTGCCAACAGGGGCTTGCAAGAGCAGTACTTC. This chain links TRBV30 with TRBJ2-7; 7 bases are a match to TRBD1. CDR1 and CDR2 from the germline V gene are GTSNPN and SVGIG (reference sequence). The V gene end was trimmed by 1 base and the J gene end by 7 bases; junction bases not matched to a gene: 10. The CDR3 is 14 residues long.

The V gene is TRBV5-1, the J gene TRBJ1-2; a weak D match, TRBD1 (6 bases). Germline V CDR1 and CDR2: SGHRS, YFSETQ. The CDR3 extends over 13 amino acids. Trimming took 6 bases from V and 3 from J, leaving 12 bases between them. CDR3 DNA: TGCGCCAGCACCGTACAGGGCGACTATGGCTACACCTTC. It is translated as CASTVQGDYGYTF. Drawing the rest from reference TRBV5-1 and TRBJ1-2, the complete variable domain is KAGVTQTPRYLIKTRGQQVTLSCSPISGHRSVSWYQQTPGQGLQFLFEYFSETQRNKGNFPGRFSGRQFSNSRSEMNVSTLELGDSALYLCASTVQGDYGYTFGSGTRLTVV.

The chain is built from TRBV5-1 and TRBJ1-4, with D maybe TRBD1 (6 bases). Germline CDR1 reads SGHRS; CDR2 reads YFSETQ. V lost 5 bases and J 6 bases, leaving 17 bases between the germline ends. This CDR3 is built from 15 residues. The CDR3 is CASRTGRGGYEKLFF. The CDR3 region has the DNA TGCGCCAGCAGAACAGGGCGAGGAGGATATGAAAAACTGTTTTTT.

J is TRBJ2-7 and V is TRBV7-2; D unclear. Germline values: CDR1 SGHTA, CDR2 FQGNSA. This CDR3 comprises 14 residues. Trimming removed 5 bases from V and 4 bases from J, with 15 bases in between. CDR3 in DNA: TGTGCCAGCAGCGGAAGGTCAGGCGTTTACGAGCAGTACTTC. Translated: CASSGRSGVYEQYF.

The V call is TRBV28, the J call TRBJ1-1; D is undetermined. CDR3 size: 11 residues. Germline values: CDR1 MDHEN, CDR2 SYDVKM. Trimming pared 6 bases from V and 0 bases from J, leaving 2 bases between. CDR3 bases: TGTGCCAGCAGCATGAACACTGAAGCTTTCTTT. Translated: CASSMNTEAFF.

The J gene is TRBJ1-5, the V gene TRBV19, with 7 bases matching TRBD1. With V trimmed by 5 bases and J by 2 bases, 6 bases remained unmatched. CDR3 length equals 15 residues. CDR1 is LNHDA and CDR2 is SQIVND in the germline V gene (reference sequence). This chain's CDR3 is CASSPIQGGNQPQHF. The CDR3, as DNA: TGTGCCAGTAGTCCCATCCAGGGGGGCAATCAGCCCCAGCATTTT. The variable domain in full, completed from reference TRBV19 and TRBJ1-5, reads DGGITQSPKYLFRKEGQNVTLSCEQNLNHDAMYWYRQDPGQGLRLIYYSQIVNDFQKGDIAEGYSVSREKKESFPLTVTSAQKNPTAFYLCASSPIQGGNQPQHFGDGTRLSIL.